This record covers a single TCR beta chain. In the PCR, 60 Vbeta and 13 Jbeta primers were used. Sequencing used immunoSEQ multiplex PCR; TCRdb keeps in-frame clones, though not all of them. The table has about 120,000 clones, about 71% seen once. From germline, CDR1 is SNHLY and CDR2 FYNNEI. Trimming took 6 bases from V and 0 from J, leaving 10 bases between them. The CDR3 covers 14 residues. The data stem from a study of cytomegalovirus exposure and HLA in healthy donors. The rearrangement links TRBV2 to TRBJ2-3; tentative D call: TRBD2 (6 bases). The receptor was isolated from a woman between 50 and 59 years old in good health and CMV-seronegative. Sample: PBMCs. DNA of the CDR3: TGTGCCAGCAGGGACGGGACTAGCACAGATACGCAGTATTTT. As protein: CASRDGTSTDTQYF.